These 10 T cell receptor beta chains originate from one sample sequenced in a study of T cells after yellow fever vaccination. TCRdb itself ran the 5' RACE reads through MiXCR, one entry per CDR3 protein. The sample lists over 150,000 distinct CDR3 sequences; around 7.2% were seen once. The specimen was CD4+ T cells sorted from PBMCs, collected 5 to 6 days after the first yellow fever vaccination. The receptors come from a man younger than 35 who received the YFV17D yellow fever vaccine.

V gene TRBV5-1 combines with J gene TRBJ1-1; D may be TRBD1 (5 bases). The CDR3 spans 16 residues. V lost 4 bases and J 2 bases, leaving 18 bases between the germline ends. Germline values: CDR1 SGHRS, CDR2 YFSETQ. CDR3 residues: CASSAGGDLFNTEAFF. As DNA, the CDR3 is TGCGCCAGCAGCGCAGGAGGGGACTTGTTCAACACTGAAGCTTTCTTT.

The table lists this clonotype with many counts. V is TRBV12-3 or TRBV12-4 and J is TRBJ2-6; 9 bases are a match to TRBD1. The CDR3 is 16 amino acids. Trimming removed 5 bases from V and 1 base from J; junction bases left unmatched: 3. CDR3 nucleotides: TGTGCCAGCAGTCGGGACAGGGTATCTGGGGCCAACGTCCTGACTTTC. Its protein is CASSRDRVSGANVLTF.

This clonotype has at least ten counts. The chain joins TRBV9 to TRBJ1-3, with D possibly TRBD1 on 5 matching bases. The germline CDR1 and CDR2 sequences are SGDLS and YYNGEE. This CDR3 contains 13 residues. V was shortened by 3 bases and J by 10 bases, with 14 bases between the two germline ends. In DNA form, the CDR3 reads TGTGCCAGCAGCGCAGGGCTTCTGGGAACCATATATTTT. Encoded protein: CASSAGLLGTIYF. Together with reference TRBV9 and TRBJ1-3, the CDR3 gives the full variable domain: DSGVTQTPKHLITATGQRVTLRCSPRSGDLSVYWYQQSLDQGLQFLIQYYNGEERAKGNILERFSAQQFPDLHSELNLSSLELGDSALYFCASSAGLLGTIYFGEGSWLTVV.

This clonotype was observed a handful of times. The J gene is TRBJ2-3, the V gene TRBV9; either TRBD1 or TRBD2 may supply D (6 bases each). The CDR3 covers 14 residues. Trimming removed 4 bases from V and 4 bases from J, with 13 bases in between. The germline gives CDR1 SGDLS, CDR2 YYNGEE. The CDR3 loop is CASSPKRGADTQYF. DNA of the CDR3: TGTGCCAGCAGCCCAAAGAGGGGGGCAGATACGCAGTATTTT.

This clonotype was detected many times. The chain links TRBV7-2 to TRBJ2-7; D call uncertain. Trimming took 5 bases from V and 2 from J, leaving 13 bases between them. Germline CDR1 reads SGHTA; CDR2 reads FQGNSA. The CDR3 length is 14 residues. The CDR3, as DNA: TGTGCCAGCAGCCCTACAAGGGCGACCTACGAGCAGTACTTC. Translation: CASSPTRATYEQYF.

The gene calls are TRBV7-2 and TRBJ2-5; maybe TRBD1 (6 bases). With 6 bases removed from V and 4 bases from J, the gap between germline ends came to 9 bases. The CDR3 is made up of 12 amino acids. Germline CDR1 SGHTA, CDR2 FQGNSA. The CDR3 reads CASRTGSETQYF. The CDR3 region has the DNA TGTGCCAGCAGAACAGGGTCAGAGACCCAGTACTTC.

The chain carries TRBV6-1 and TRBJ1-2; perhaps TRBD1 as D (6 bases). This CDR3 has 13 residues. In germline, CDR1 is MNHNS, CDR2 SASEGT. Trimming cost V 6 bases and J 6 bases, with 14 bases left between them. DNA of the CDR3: TGTGCCAGCAGGGGGGACACCGGGCATGGCTACACCTTC. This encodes CASRGDTGHGYTF.

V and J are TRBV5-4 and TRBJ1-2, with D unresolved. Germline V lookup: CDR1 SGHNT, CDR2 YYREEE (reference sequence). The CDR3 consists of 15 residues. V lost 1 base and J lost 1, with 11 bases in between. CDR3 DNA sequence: TGTGCCAGCAGCTTGAGGGAGACTGTTAACTATGGCTACACCTTC. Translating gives CASSLRETVNYGYTF. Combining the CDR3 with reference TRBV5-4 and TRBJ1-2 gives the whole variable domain ETGVTQSPTHLIKTRGQQVTLRCSSQSGHNTVSWYQQALGQGPQFIFQYYREEENGRGNFPPRFSGLQFPNYSSELNVNALELDDSALYLCASSLRETVNYGYTFGSGTRLTVV.

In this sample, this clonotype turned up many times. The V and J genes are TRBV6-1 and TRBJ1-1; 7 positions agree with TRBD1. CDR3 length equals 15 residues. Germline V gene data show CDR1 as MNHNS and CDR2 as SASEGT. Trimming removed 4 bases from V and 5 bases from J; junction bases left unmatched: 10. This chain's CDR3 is CASSAHEGAGTEAFF. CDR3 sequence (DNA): TGTGCCAGCAGTGCCCACGAGGGGGCTGGGACTGAAGCTTTCTTT.

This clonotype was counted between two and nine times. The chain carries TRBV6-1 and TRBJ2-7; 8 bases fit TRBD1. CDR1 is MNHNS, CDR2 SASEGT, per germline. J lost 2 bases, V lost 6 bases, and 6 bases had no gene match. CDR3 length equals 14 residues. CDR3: CASRITGGPYEQYF. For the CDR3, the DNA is TGTGCCAGCAGGATAACAGGGGGACCCTACGAGCAGTACTTC.